These 17 T cell receptor beta chains came from one sample sequenced in a study of blood T cells in healthy people across ages. For the second PCR, which ran for 7 to 11 cycles, a sample-barcoded 5' primer and a J-beta primer mix were used. TCRdb independently ran MiXCR on the 5' RACE reads; one entry per CDR3 protein. Here the sample spans 890,000 or so distinct CDR3 sequences, around 62% being singletons. The sample taken for sequencing was blood. All receptors come from a man aged 30 to 39 in good health.

V gene TRBV20-1 combines with J gene TRBJ2-5, with D perhaps matching TRBD2 (6 bases). Germline values: CDR1 DFQATT, CDR2 SNEGSKA (reference sequence). Trimming cost V 8 bases and J 0 bases, with 22 bases left between them. CDR3 length: 16 amino acids. CDR3 sequence (DNA): TGCAGTCCGGCGCCCCCCGGGGGACCGTACCAAGAGACCCAGTACTTC. This codes for CSPAPPGGPYQETQYF.

This clonotype is a singleton in its sample. This chain connects TRBV7-2 to TRBJ1-5; no definite D call. V lost 1 base and J lost 5, with 12 bases in between. In germline, CDR1 is SGHTA, CDR2 FQGNSA. This CDR3 region has 15 residues. The CDR3 region has the DNA TGTGCCAGCAGCTTAGAAAGCGGGGTCGATCAGCCCCAGCATTTT. As protein: CASSLESGVDQPQHF. Based on the CDR3 plus reference TRBV7-2 and TRBJ1-5, the full variable domain is GAGVSQSPSNKVTEKGKDVELRCDPISGHTALYWYRQSLGQGLEFLIYFQGNSAPDKSGLPSDRFSAERTGGSVSTLTIQRTQQEDSAVYLCASSLESGVDQPQHFGDGTRLSIL.

The gene calls are TRBV6-5 and TRBJ2-1, with D uncertain. Germline V gene lookup returns CDR1 MNHEY and CDR2 SVGAGI. The CDR3 consists of 13 residues. V lost 0 bases, J lost 9 bases, and 9 bases lay in between. The CDR3 spells CASSYSGSSEQFF. In DNA form, the CDR3 reads TGTGCCAGCAGTTACTCGGGAAGCAGTGAGCAGTTCTTC.

The CDR3 nucleotides read TGTGCCTGCACTCCCGGGACAGGGTTGTACGAGCAGTACTTC. Protein product: CACTPGTGLYEQYF. The chain has TRBV7-9 and TRBJ2-5; TRBD1 aligns across 9 bases. The J call may be wrong; the DNA end is better matched by TRBJ2-7. The CDR3 spans 14 residues. The germline V gene has CDR1 SEHNR and CDR2 FQNEAQ (reference sequence).

DNA for the CDR3: TGTGCCAGCAGTTTATCAGGGGATAACTACAATGAGCAGTTCTTC. This codes for CASSLSGDNYNEQFF. This rearrangement joins TRBV27 to TRBJ2-1; D is perhaps TRBD1 (5 bases). Trimming cost V 0 bases and J 3 bases, with 9 bases left between them. Germline CDR1 and CDR2: MNHEY and SMNVEV (reference sequence). The CDR3 contains 15 residues.

This rearrangement joins TRBV10-3 to TRBJ2-1, with a tentative D call TRBD1 (6 bases). The CDR3 length is 14 residues. CDR1 ENHRY and CDR2 SYGVKD come from the germline V gene. V dropped 7 bases and J dropped 5 bases, with 15 bases sitting between them. The chain's CDR3 is CAIKPWTDNNEQFF. The CDR3 DNA reads as TGTGCCATCAAACCGTGGACAGATAACAATGAGCAGTTCTTC.

The J gene is TRBJ2-7, the V gene TRBV20-1; 9 bases are a match to TRBD2. Germline CDR1 reads DFQATT; CDR2 reads SNEGSKA (reference sequence). The CDR3 is 14 residues long. The V gene end was trimmed by 0 bases and the J gene end by 2 bases; junction bases not matched to a gene: 2. The CDR3 loop is CSARDLAGTYEQYF. DNA for the CDR3: TGCAGTGCTAGAGACCTAGCGGGGACCTACGAGCAGTACTTC.

This chain connects TRBV29-1 to TRBJ2-5, with TRBD1 matching 9 bases. Germline-derived CDR1 and CDR2 are SQVTM and ANQGSEA. CDR3 length: 14 residues. The trim removed 5 bases at V and 7 bases at J, leaving 11 bases unmatched. In DNA, the CDR3 is TGCAGCGTTCGGAGGGACAGGGACGGGGGGACCCAGTACTTC. It yields the protein CSVRRDRDGGTQYF.

The chain links TRBV6-4 to TRBJ2-3; D uncertain. Germline CDR1 MRHNA, CDR2 SNTAGT. CDR3 length: 15 amino acids. With 2 bases removed from V and 4 bases from J, the gap between germline ends came to 13 bases. The CDR3 nucleotides are TGTGCCAGCAGTGACCGGATCAGTGGGGCAGATACGCAGTATTTT. It encodes CASSDRISGADTQYF.

The genes are TRBV10-3 and TRBJ2-5, with TRBD2 matching 9 bases. Looked up from germline, CDR1 is ENHRY and CDR2 is SYGVKD. J gave up 8 bases and V 0 bases, and 7 bases lay outside the gene matches. The CDR3 is 15 amino acids. The CDR3 DNA reads as TGTGCCATCAGTGAGTCGTTGGTAGCGGGGGAAACCCAGTACTTC. Amino acid sequence: CAISESLVAGETQYF.

This chain uses TRBV20-1 with TRBJ2-5; D gene unclear. V shed 6 bases and J shed 2 bases, with 10 bases lying between them. Looked up from germline, CDR1 is DFQATT and CDR2 is SNEGSKA (reference sequence). This CDR3 region has 12 residues. The CDR3 coding sequence is TGCAGTGCATATTTCGCTCAAGAGACCCAGTACTTC. It translates to CSAYFAQETQYF.

The V call is TRBV14, the J call TRBJ2-7; D not certain. The CDR3 is 16 amino acids. Per the germline V gene, CDR1 is SGHDN and CDR2 is FVKESK. V lost 1 base and J 0 bases, leaving 13 bases between the germline ends. CDR3 residues: CASSQGLRMFSYEQYF. The DNA for the CDR3 is TGTGCCAGCAGCCAAGGACTGAGGATGTTCTCCTACGAGCAGTACTTC.

This sequence joins TRBV9 and TRBJ2-6, with D perhaps matching TRBD2 (7 bases). The CDR3 loop spans 16 amino acids. Between the trimmed V and J ends, which lost 2 bases and 4 bases, there was a span of 13 bases. Germline CDR1 and CDR2: SGDLS and YYNGEE. The CDR3 nucleotides are TGTGCCAGCAGCGTGGGGGGGACACCCGGGGCCAACGTCCTGACTTTC. This encodes CASSVGGTPGANVLTF. The full variable domain, with the rest looked up from reference TRBV9 and TRBJ2-6, is DSGVTQTPKHLITATGQRVTLRCSPRSGDLSVYWYQQSLDQGLQFLIQYYNGEERAKGNILERFSAQQFPDLHSELNLSSLELGDSALYFCASSVGGTPGANVLTFGAGSRLTVL.

The rearrangement uses TRBV12-3 or TRBV12-4 and TRBJ2-5; no firm D call. Trimming shortened V by 7 bases and J by 5 bases, and 11 bases separated the two germline ends. The CDR3 contains 12 residues. CDR3 DNA: TGTGCCAGCACGACGTACGCCGAGACCCAGTACTTC. This codes for CASTTYAETQYF.

The rearrangement joins TRBV6-2 or TRBV6-3 to TRBJ2-5; the D is unclear. The ends were cut back, 7 bases at V and 1 base at J, with 7 bases in the middle. The germline CDR1 and CDR2 sequences are MNHEY and SVGEGT. This CDR3 comprises 12 residues. CDR3 in DNA: TGTGCCAGCATCTCCGCCCAAGAGACCCAGTACTTC. This translates into CASISAQETQYF.

The chain uses TRBV2 and TRBJ1-6; 9 positions agree with TRBD1. The CDR3 runs 13 residues. Looked up from germline, CDR1 is SNHLY and CDR2 is FYNNEI. The trim removed 8 bases at V and 10 bases at J, leaving 6 bases unmatched. The CDR3 region is CASEWDRDSPLHF. In DNA, the CDR3 is TGTGCCAGCGAATGGGACAGGGACTCACCCCTCCACTTT.

The chain links TRBV9 to TRBJ2-3; D remains unclear. Germline V gene lookup returns CDR1 SGDLS and CDR2 YYNGEE. The CDR3 has 14 amino acids. Trimming removed 3 bases at V and 3 bases at J, with 11 bases between. The CDR3 DNA follows: TGTGCCAGCAGCGGTGGCCTCAGAACAGATACGCAGTATTTT. The encoded protein is CASSGGLRTDTQYF. The variable domain in full, completed from reference TRBV9 and TRBJ2-3, reads DSGVTQTPKHLITATGQRVTLRCSPRSGDLSVYWYQQSLDQGLQFLIQYYNGEERAKGNILERFSAQQFPDLHSELNLSSLELGDSALYFCASSGGLRTDTQYFGPGTRLTVL.